This TCR beta chain was observed in a study of beta chain features in type 1 diabetes (dated by TCRdb to 2016 to 2019). Regarding the study in general: No differences in mean age, gender distribution, total cell number or subset yield were found between patients and healthy donors. A total of roughly 98,000,000 sorted cells were examined across all samples, and RNA yield correlated strongly with the number of cells per subset. In the study, TCRB repertoires of sorted circulating CD4+ T cell subsets from recently diagnosed type 1 diabetes patients were compared with those of matched healthy donors. Regulatory and stem cell-like memory subsets were isolated from only 8 patients and about eight healthy donors, whereas naive and central memory subsets came from all 30 or so donors.

A single peripheral blood draw of approximately 100 mL on average was collected from each donor into heparinised tubes. Using a panel that included CD45RO, CCR7, CD25, CD127, CD95 and CD27, naive, central memory, regulatory and stem cell-like memory CD4+ T cells were sorted on a BD FACSAria II. All sorted populations exceeded 98% purity. PBMCs were separated immediately by Lymphoprep density gradient centrifugation and were stained directly, without being cultured. So that batch effects would be minimized, each experiment stained and sorted samples in pairs, pairing one healthy donor with one patient. This clone has ten or more counts. Its antigen is unknown. No much larger clone exists at a distance of one base, and base qualities are not known. The entire amount of isolated RNA was reverse transcribed using the High Capacity cDNA Reverse Transcription Kit, so the sequenced TCRB transcripts were expressed ones. Deep immunoSEQ sequencing was applied to naive, central memory and regulatory T cell samples, giving an average of roughly 3.5 million total reads per sample. After sorted cells were lysed in RLT buffer, RNA was extracted with DNase-treated RNeasy Micro or Mini kits, with the choice depending on cell number. To prevent cross-contamination, each cell subset was processed individually, whereas patient and healthy donor samples were processed jointly. TCRB sequences were amplified from cDNA with the immunoSEQ multiplex PCR, producing 87-bp fragments spanning the CDR3 region. Sequencing of the amplicons was done on the Illumina HiSeq platform. The study's own analysis went as follows. PCR bias was computationally corrected using synthetic template baselines, reads within Hamming distance 2 were collapsed, and singletons that could not be merged were discarded. By aligning reads against IMGT, V, D and J genes, CDR3 length, and insertions or deletions at six rearrangement sites were assigned. Within each subset, clonotype counts were normalized to sorted cell number, after which true diversity and Gini coefficients were computed with the tcR R package. The overlap coefficient, calculated on TCRB nucleotide sequences, was used to quantify repertoire sharing. In TCRdb, the immuneACCESS table is reduced to in-frame sequences with V and J assigned. These tables do not hold every clone; where another copy was compared, an unresolved V gene accounts for under half, and the others remain unexplained. The V and J calls and the clone size are those of that table, but D and trimming were determined from the DNA. This sample is represented by some 220,000 clones; 11% of them were singletons. Of the sample, approximately 1.5% is held by the ten largest clones.

Sequences SGHTA (CDR1) and FQGNSA (CDR2) are obtained from the germline V gene. V lost 6 bases and J lost 4 bases; the stretch between them is 12 bases long. From its cysteine to its phenylalanine, the CDR3 spans 13 amino acids. The entry retains the CDR3 DNA only, 39 bases that are in frame from base 1. Results the study describes overall, beyond this receptor: Shorter templates might be favored by PCR, yet because patient and control samples were amplified and corrected together, any such skew would affect both groups equally. The naive, central memory and regulatory TCRB repertoires appeared to resemble one another more closely among patients than among healthy donors. HLA sub-analyses involved small numbers of individuals, so any influence of HLA type on TCRB rearrangement remained unresolved. At VDJ recombination sites, patients with type 1 diabetes made fewer insertions and deleted more nucleotides, a pattern implying thymic rearrangement abnormalities. Because cDNA was sequenced instead of genomic DNA, activated cells with high expression could be over-represented, although the groups did not differ in activation or CD3 levels. A moderate but significant shortening of TCRB CDR3 length was observed in type 1 diabetes patients in all four CD4+ subsets.

The chain couples TRBV7-2 to TRBJ1-1; the best D guess is TRBD1, with 5 bases matching. The specimen sequenced was central memory CD4+ T cells from blood. The TCR sequence derives from a man aged 18 to 30 in good health. Here is the DNA: TGTGCCAGCAGTTGGGACCCGGGCACTGAAGCTTTCTTT. It is translated as CASSWDPGTEAFF.